A single sample is the source of the 30 T cell receptor beta chains below, sequenced in a study of blood T cells in healthy people across ages. The use of a sample-barcoded 5' primer and a J-beta primer mix characterized a second PCR of about 7 to 12 cycles. TCRdb called the 5' RACE reads again in MiXCR, with one record for every CDR3 protein. The repertoire consists of approximately 800,000 distinct CDR3 sequences, with roughly 40% occurring once and the leading ten covering 10% to 15%. Sequenced: blood. The receptors were gathered from a man aged 18 to 29 in good health.

This clonotype was seen many times. V and J are TRBV20-1 and TRBJ1-4; the D is unclear. This CDR3 spans 13 amino acids. CDR1 is DFQATT and CDR2 is SNEGSKA in the germline V gene (reference sequence). V was trimmed by 6 bases and J by 4 bases, leaving 12 bases between them. The CDR3 spells CSAREFFNEKLFF. For the CDR3, the DNA is TGCAGTGCCCGAGAGTTCTTTAATGAAAAACTGTTTTTT.

The rearrangement joins TRBV6-5 to TRBJ2-1; TRBD2 agrees at 12 bases. The junction had 5 bases not matched to a gene; V was cut back by 5 bases and J by 3 bases. The CDR3 covers 16 residues. Germline values: CDR1 MNHEY, CDR2 SVGAGI. CDR3 DNA sequence: TGTGCCAGCAGTCAGACTAGCGGGGGCCTCTACAATGAGCAGTTCTTC. It encodes CASSQTSGGLYNEQFF.

This clonotype was counted only a few times. This chain connects TRBV7-9 to TRBJ1-5; TRBD1 agrees at 8 bases. Germline V lookup: CDR1 SEHNR, CDR2 FQNEAQ (reference sequence). Trimming took 5 bases from V and 0 from J; bases not matched to a gene: 18. This CDR3 is 20 amino acids long. CDR3 protein: CASSPRQGTPRIYSNQPQHF. The CDR3 DNA sequence: TGTGCCAGCAGCCCCAGACAGGGGACCCCACGTATCTATAGCAATCAGCCCCAGCATTTT.

The chain uses TRBV4-3 and TRBJ2-1; D might be TRBD1 or TRBD2, each matching 5 bases. Trimming stripped 3 bases from V and 4 bases from J, with 16 bases between. Germline lookup yields CDR1 LGHNA and CDR2 YSLEER. The CDR3 runs to 16 residues. The CDR3 region is CASSQRGEPRYNEQFF. The CDR3 bases are TGCGCCAGCAGCCAGAGGGGCGAACCTCGGTACAATGAGCAGTTCTTC.

The gene calls are TRBV27 and TRBJ2-7; D may be TRBD2 (6 bases). This CDR3 contains 14 residues. V was shortened by 5 bases and J by 3 bases, with 14 bases between the two germline ends. Germline V gives CDR1 MNHEY, CDR2 SMNVEV (reference sequence). For the CDR3, the DNA is TGTGCCAGCAGTCACATGGGGGGTAACTACGAGCAGTACTTC. Residues: CASSHMGGNYEQYF.

This rearrangement joins TRBV20-1 to TRBJ1-1; a weak D match, TRBD1 (5 bases). Trimming shortened V by 0 bases and J by 0 bases, and 17 bases separated the two germline ends. The CDR3 length is 17 residues. Germline values: CDR1 DFQATT, CDR2 SNEGSKA (reference sequence). CDR3 bases: TGCAGTGCTAGAGATTCTGGGGGAATCCTCATGAACACTGAAGCTTTCTTT. This codes for CSARDSGGILMNTEAFF.

This clonotype was counted only a few times. The chain uses TRBV21-1 and TRBJ2-1; no DNA check was done on the table's D call, TRBD2. TRBV21-1 is marked as a pseudogene. CDR3 size: 15 residues. The CDR3 DNA is TGTGCCAGCAGCACAGCGACTAGCAGTTACAATGAGCAGTTCTTC. It codes for CASSTATSSYNEQFF.

This sequence joins TRBV20-1 and TRBJ2-3; possibly TRBD2 for D (5 bases). The CDR3 is 15 residues long. The germline V gene has CDR1 DFQATT and CDR2 SNEGSKA (reference sequence). The ends were cut back, 5 bases at V and 0 bases at J, with 15 bases in the middle. This CDR3 is CSAGRTVTSTDTQYF. In DNA form, the CDR3 reads TGCAGTGCTGGACGGACTGTTACTAGCACAGATACGCAGTATTTT.

To note about this clonotype: The junction shows a germline mismatch at one end, possibly a read error. The chain joins TRBV29-1 to TRBJ1-2, with a tentative D call TRBD1 (6 bases). CDR1 SQVTM and CDR2 ANQGSEA come from the germline V gene. The CDR3 sequence is 15 residues long. CDR3 region: CGVGAGVLSIYGYTF. CDR3 in DNA: TGCGGCGTCGGCGCAGGGGTACTATCTATCTATGGCTACACCTTC.

This clonotype was picked up a small number of times. This chain connects TRBV28 to TRBJ2-3; possibly TRBD1 for D (6 bases). V lost 6 bases and J 2 bases, leaving 12 bases between the germline ends. CDR3 length: 14 residues. Per the germline V gene, CDR1 is MDHEN and CDR2 is SYDVKM. CDR3 sequence reads: CASRAGQPTDTQYF. Here the CDR3 DNA reads TGTGCCAGCAGGGCTGGACAGCCCACAGATACGCAGTATTTT.

V gene TRBV7-7 combines with J gene TRBJ2-2, with a possible D match to TRBD2 (6 bases). Deletions cut 5 bases from V and 8 bases from J, with 15 bases between. This CDR3 has 14 residues. From germline, CDR1 is SSHAT and CDR2 FNYEAQ (reference sequence). The CDR3 sequence is CASSLIGGEGELFF. In nucleotides, the CDR3 is TGTGCCAGCAGCCTAATAGGAGGGGAAGGGGAGCTGTTTTTT. Complete variable domain (other parts from reference TRBV7-7 and TRBJ2-2): GAGVSQSPRYKVTKRGQDVTLRCDPISSHATLYWYQQALGQGPEFLTYFNYEAQPDKSGLPSDRFSAERPEGSISTLTIQRTEQRDSAMYRCASSLIGGEGELFFGEGSRLTVL.

The chain uses TRBV21-1 and TRBJ2-1; the D segment call TRBD1 is taken from the table without a DNA check. TRBV21-1 is marked as a pseudogene. The CDR3 length is 17 residues. The CDR3 sequence is CASSKALGQGRGCEQFF. In DNA form, the CDR3 reads TGTGCCAGCAGCAAAGCGCTGGGACAGGGAAGGGGTTGTGAGCAGTTCTTC.

This chain joins TRBV12-3 or TRBV12-4 and TRBJ2-2; D perhaps matches TRBD2 (5 bases). This CDR3 contains 13 residues. Trimming left V 7 bases short and J 6 bases short, with 12 bases between. Here the CDR3 reads CASKLASAGELFF. The CDR3 DNA is TGTGCCAGCAAGCTAGCTAGTGCCGGGGAGCTGTTTTTT.

This clonotype turned up a few times. V gene TRBV6-1 combines with J gene TRBJ1-2; 7 bases fit TRBD1. J lost 7 bases, V lost 6 bases, and 5 bases had no gene match. CDR1 and CDR2 from the germline V gene are MNHNS and SASEGT. CDR3 length: 12 amino acids. CDR3 DNA: TGTGCCAGCAGGACGACAGGGCCTGGCTACACCTTC. Residues: CASRTTGPGYTF.

Many counts were recorded for this clonotype. This chain joins TRBV4-1 and TRBJ2-1; D possibly corresponds to TRBD2 (6 bases). Germline V lookup: CDR1 MGHRA, CDR2 YSYEKL. Deletions cut 7 bases from V and 6 bases from J, with 19 bases between. The CDR3 loop spans 15 amino acids. The CDR3: CASTRAGRYSNEQFF. The CDR3 bases are TGCGCCAGCACCCGAGCGGGCCGATACAGCAATGAGCAGTTCTTC.

V is TRBV14 and J is TRBJ2-1, with TRBD2 identical over 7 bases. TRBJ2-7 explains the end of the DNA better; the J call may be wrong. This CDR3 has 17 amino acids. The germline V gene has CDR1 SGHDN and CDR2 FVKESK. In DNA form, the CDR3 reads TGTGCCAGCAGCCAAGATGCACTAGCGTGGACCTACAATGAGCAGTACTTC. It is translated as CASSQDALAWTYNEQYF.

The V and J genes are TRBV9 and TRBJ2-1; D perhaps matches TRBD2 (7 bases). V lost 2 bases, J lost 2 bases, and 14 bases lay in between. This CDR3 contains 16 residues. Germline CDR1 and CDR2: SGDLS and YYNGEE. The chain's CDR3 is CASSVGGGGPYNEQFF. The CDR3 DNA sequence: TGTGCCAGCAGCGTGGGAGGGGGGGGGCCCTACAATGAGCAGTTCTTC.

This clonotype came up many times. This chain links TRBV9 with TRBJ1-2; 9 bases are a match to TRBD1. Per germline, CDR1 SGDLS and CDR2 YYNGEE. The CDR3 sequence is 15 residues long. V lost 3 bases, J lost 3 bases, and 6 bases stayed unmatched. CDR3: CASSADRGRDYGYTF. The CDR3 DNA reads as TGTGCCAGCAGCGCGGACAGGGGCAGGGACTATGGCTACACCTTC. Using reference TRBV9 and TRBJ1-2 for the parts outside the CDR3, the full variable domain is DSGVTQTPKHLITATGQRVTLRCSPRSGDLSVYWYQQSLDQGLQFLIQYYNGEERAKGNILERFSAQQFPDLHSELNLSSLELGDSALYFCASSADRGRDYGYTFGSGTRLTVV.

Comments on this clonotype: The junction departs from the called germline gene at one end, perhaps through a read error. The chain has TRBV11-2 and TRBJ2-1; D gene uncertain. The CDR3 has 12 residues. Germline V gene lookup returns CDR1 SGHAT and CDR2 FQNNGV. CDR3 protein: CANSLGKNEQFF. The CDR3 coding sequence is TGTGCCAACAGCTTAGGGAAAAATGAGCAGTTCTTC.

This clonotype was seen at least ten times. This chain joins TRBV7-8 and TRBJ2-3; 8 bases line up with TRBD2. This CDR3 has 15 amino acids. V lost 5 bases and J lost 3; bases outside the gene matches: 7. CDR1 and CDR2 (germline): SGHVS, FQNEAQ. The CDR3 spells CASSTLSGGTDTQYF. DNA of the CDR3: TGTGCCAGCAGCACCCTTTCGGGGGGGACAGATACGCAGTATTTT.

The V call is TRBV3-1, the J call TRBJ2-5, with no clear D. Germline CDR1 and CDR2: LGHDT and YNNKEL (reference sequence). This CDR3 region has 12 residues. V shed 4 bases and J shed 5 bases, with 8 bases lying between them. CDR3 sequence reads: CASSPLEETQYF. CDR3 in DNA: TGTGCCAGCAGCCCCTTGGAGGAGACCCAGTACTTC.

This chain connects TRBV9 to TRBJ1-2; 10 bases are a match to TRBD1. V trimming: 0 bases; J trimming: 4 bases; junction bases outside the gene matches: 0. The CDR3 sequence is 14 residues long. Germline V gene lookup returns CDR1 SGDLS and CDR2 YYNGEE. The CDR3 reads CASSVGDRGYGYTF. In DNA form, the CDR3 reads TGTGCCAGCAGCGTAGGGGACAGGGGCTATGGCTACACCTTC.

This clonotype was found a few times. This chain joins TRBV7-9 and TRBJ1-1, with D unresolved. The length of the CDR3 is 12 residues. Trimming cost V 3 bases and J 6 bases, with 8 bases left between them. CDR1 is SEHNR and CDR2 is FQNEAQ in the germline V gene (reference sequence). This CDR3 is CASSLSESEAFF. The CDR3 coding sequence is TGTGCCAGCAGCTTGTCTGAGTCTGAAGCTTTCTTT.

V gene TRBV20-1 combines with J gene TRBJ2-7; 7 bases align to TRBD2. CDR1 is DFQATT, CDR2 SNEGSKA, per germline (reference sequence). The CDR3 is made up of 14 amino acids. Trimming took 6 bases from V and 0 from J; bases not matched to a gene: 8. DNA for the CDR3: TGCAGTGCAAGCGGGACCGAAAACTCCTACGAGCAGTACTTC. Protein sequence: CSASGTENSYEQYF.

J is TRBJ1-1 and V is TRBV29-1, with D unclear. Germline CDR1 and CDR2: SQVTM and ANQGSEA. The CDR3 extends over 13 amino acids. Trimming removed 4 bases at V and 0 bases at J, with 9 bases between. The CDR3 DNA follows: TGCAGCGTTGCGAACAGACTGAACACTGAAGCTTTCTTT. Translated: CSVANRLNTEAFF.

This chain links TRBV6-2 or TRBV6-3 with TRBJ1-1; no clear D. V lost 2 bases to trimming and J lost 0 bases, with 16 bases between them. From germline, CDR1 is MNHEY and CDR2 SVGEGT. The CDR3 extends over 17 amino acids. As DNA, the CDR3 is TGTGCCAGCAGTTACCCTATCAACCTCTTATTGAACACTGAAGCTTTCTTT. Translation gives CASSYPINLLLNTEAFF.

A few counts support this clonotype. The genes are TRBV9 and TRBJ2-4; a weak D match, TRBD2 (6 bases). CDR1 SGDLS and CDR2 YYNGEE come from the germline V gene. V was cut by 0 bases and J by 3 bases, with 13 bases left in between. This CDR3 is built from 16 residues. CDR3 nucleotide sequence: TGTGCCAGCAGCGTAGACGGGGGAGGAGACAAAAACATTCAGTACTTC. Its translation: CASSVDGGGDKNIQYF. The whole variable domain, filled in from reference TRBV9 and TRBJ2-4, reads DSGVTQTPKHLITATGQRVTLRCSPRSGDLSVYWYQQSLDQGLQFLIQYYNGEERAKGNILERFSAQQFPDLHSELNLSSLELGDSALYFCASSVDGGGDKNIQYFGAGTRLSVL.

To note about this clonotype: One base away lies a much larger clone, so this may be a sequencing read error. The rearrangement uses TRBV28 and TRBJ1-2; D is unresolved. Germline CDR1 reads MDHEN; CDR2 reads SYDVKM. The CDR3 covers 13 residues. The V and J ends lost 6 bases and 4 bases respectively, with 12 bases between them. The CDR3 region is CASSRRTVYGYTF. In nucleotides, the CDR3 is TGTGCCAGCAGCCGCCGGACGGTCTATGGCTACACCTTC.

The CDR3 DNA reads as TGTGCCAGCAGCTTAGCGCGTAGGACGCAGTATTTT. Its protein is CASSLARRTQYF. The chain is built from TRBV7-8 and TRBJ2-3, with unresolved D. The CDR3 covers 12 residues. Germline V CDR1 and CDR2: SGHVS, FQNEAQ. The V end lost 0 bases, the J end lost 9 bases, and 7 bases lay between the germline ends.

This sequence joins TRBV20-1 and TRBJ1-1; D is possibly TRBD1 (5 bases). The V gene lost 5 bases and the J gene lost 0 bases, with 10 bases spanning the gap. Germline-derived CDR1 and CDR2 are DFQATT and SNEGSKA (reference sequence). CDR3 size: 13 residues. The CDR3 sequence is CSALRAMNTEAFF. In nucleotides, the CDR3 is TGCAGTGCTCTCAGGGCGATGAACACTGAAGCTTTCTTT.